The clone carrying this T cell receptor beta chain was observed a few times. Its specificity is unknown. UMIs and a universal primer site were added when TCR cDNA was made by 5'RACE template switching. TCRdb passed the 5' RACE reads through MiXCR, listing each CDR3 protein once. The sample shows 550,000 to 750,000 distinct CDR3 sequences, roughly 13% of them seen only once. The entry originates in a study of T cells after yellow fever vaccination. Whole-study results and caveats: A weaker secondary response peaked on day 5, the primary on day 15.

The CDR3 consists of 18 residues. Germline values: CDR1 LNHDA, CDR2 SQIVND (reference sequence). J lost 6 bases, V lost 7 bases, and 12 bases had no gene match. The chain recombines TRBV19 with TRBJ2-1, with 16 nucleotides matching TRBD2. The receptor was derived from a man aged 25-45 years who received the YFV17D yellow fever vaccine. The sequences come from PBMCs, collected on the day of the yellow fever booster vaccination. Written as DNA, the CDR3 is TGTGCCAGTACTGTGGGGACTAGCGGGAGGGCTATTGGCAATGAGCAGTTCTTC. Translation gives CASTVGTSGRAIGNEQFF.